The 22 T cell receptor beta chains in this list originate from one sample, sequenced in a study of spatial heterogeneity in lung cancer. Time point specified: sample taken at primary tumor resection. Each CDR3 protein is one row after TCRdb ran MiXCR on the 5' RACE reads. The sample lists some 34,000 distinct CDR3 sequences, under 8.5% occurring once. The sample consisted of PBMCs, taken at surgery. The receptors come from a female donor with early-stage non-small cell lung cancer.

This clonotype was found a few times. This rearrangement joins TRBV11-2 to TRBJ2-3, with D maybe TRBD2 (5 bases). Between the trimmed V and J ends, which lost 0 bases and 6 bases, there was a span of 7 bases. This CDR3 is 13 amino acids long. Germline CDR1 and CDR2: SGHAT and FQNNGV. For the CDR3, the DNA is TGTGCCAGCAGCTTAGAACGAGGGGATACGCAGTATTTT. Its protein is CASSLERGDTQYF.

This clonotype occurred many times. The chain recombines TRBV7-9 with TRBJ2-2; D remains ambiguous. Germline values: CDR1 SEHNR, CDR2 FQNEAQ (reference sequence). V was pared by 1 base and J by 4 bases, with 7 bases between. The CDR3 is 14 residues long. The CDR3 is CASSLVSFTGELFF. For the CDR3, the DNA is TGTGCCAGCAGCTTAGTTTCATTCACCGGGGAGCTGTTTTTT.

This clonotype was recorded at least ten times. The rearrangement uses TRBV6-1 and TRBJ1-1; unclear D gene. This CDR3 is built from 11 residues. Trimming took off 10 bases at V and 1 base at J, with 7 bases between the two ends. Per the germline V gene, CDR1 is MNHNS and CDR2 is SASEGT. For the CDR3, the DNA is TGTGCCACTTCAGGGAACACTGAAGCTTTCTTT. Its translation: CATSGNTEAFF.

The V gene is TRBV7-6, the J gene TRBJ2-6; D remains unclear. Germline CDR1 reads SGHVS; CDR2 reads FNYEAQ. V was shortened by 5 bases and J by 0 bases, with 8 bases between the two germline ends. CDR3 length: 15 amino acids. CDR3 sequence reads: CASSRVASGANVLTF. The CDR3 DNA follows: TGTGCCAGCAGCAGAGTTGCCTCTGGGGCCAACGTCCTGACTTTC.

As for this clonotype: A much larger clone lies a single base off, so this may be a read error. CDR3 sequence (DNA): TGCAGTGCGGAATCTGGGACTTACCTGATAGCCAAAAACATTCAGTACTTC. It codes for CSAESGTYLIAKNIQYF. The V gene is TRBV20-1, the J gene TRBJ2-4; the D gene is possibly TRBD2 (6 bases). The germline V gene has CDR1 DFQATT and CDR2 SNEGSKA (reference sequence). V lost 6 bases, J lost 0 bases, and 21 bases lay in between. This CDR3 spans 17 amino acids.

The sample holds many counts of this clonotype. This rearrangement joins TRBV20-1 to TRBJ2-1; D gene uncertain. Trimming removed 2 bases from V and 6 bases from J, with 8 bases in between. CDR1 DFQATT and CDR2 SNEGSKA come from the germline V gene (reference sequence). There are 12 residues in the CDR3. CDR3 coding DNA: TGCAGTGCTAGAAACGACCGCAATGAGCAGTTCTTC. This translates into CSARNDRNEQFF.

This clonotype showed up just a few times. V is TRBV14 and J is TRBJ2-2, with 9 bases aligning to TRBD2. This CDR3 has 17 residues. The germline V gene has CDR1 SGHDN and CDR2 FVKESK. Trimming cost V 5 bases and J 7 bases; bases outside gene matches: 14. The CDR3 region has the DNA TGTGCCAGCAGCTATACCGCGGGAGGGCCTAGGAACGGGGAGCTGTTTTTT. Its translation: CASSYTAGGPRNGELFF.

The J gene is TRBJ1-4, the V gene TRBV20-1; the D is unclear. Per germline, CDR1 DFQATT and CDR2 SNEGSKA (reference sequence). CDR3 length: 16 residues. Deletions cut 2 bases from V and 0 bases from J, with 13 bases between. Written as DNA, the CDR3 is TGCAGTGCTAGACCCTTGTTGGGGTCAACTAATGAAAAACTGTTTTTT. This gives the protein CSARPLLGSTNEKLFF.

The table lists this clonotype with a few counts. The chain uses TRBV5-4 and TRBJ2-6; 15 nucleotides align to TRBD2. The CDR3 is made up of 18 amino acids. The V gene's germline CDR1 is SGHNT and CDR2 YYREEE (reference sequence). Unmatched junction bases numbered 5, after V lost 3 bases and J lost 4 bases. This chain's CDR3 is CASSSGTSGRTGANVLTF. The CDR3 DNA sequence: TGTGCCAGCAGCTCCGGGACTAGCGGGAGGACCGGGGCCAACGTCCTGACTTTC. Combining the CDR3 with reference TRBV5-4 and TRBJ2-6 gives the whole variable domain ETGVTQSPTHLIKTRGQQVTLRCSSQSGHNTVSWYQQALGQGPQFIFQYYREEENGRGNFPPRFSGLQFPNYSSELNVNALELDDSALYLCASSSGTSGRTGANVLTFGAGSRLTVL.

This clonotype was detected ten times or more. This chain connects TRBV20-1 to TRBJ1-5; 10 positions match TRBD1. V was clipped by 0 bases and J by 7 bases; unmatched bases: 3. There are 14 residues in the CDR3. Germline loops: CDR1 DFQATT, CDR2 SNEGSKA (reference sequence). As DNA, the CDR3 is TGCAGTGCTAGAGACGGACAGGGGGAGCAGCCCCAGCATTTT. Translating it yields CSARDGQGEQPQHF.

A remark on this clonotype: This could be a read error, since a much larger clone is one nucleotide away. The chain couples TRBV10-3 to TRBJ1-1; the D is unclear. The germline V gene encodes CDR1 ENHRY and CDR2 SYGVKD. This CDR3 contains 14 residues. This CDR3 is CAISKSRKVAEAFF. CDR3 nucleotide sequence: TGTGCCATCAGTAAGTCCCGAAAGGTCGCTGAAGCTTTCTTT.

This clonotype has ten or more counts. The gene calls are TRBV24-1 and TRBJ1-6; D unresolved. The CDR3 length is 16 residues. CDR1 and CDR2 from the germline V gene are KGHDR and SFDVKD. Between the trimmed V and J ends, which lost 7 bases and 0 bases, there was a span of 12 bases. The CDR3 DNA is TGTGCCACCAGCGGAATCCGGGACTCCTATAATTCACCCCTCCACTTT. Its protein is CATSGIRDSYNSPLHF.

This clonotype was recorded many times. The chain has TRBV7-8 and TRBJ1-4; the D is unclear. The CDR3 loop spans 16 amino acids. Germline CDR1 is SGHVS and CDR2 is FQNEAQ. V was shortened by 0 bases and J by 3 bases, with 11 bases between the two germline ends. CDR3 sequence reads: CASSLAVWGSNEKLFF. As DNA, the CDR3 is TGTGCCAGCAGCTTAGCTGTGTGGGGTTCTAATGAAAAACTGTTTTTT.

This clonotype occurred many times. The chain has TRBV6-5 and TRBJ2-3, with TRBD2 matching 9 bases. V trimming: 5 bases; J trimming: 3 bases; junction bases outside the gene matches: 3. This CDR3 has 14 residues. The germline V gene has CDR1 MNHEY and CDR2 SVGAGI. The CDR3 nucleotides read TGTGCCAGCAGTCTAGCGGGGCTGACAGATACGCAGTATTTT. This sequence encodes CASSLAGLTDTQYF.

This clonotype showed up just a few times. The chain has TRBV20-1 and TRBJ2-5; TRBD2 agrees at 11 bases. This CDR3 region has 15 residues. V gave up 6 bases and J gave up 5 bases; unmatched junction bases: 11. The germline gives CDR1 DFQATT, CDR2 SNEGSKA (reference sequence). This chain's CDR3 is CSAELAGGRYETQYF. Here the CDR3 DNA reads TGCAGTGCCGAATTAGCGGGGGGGCGATACGAGACCCAGTACTTC.

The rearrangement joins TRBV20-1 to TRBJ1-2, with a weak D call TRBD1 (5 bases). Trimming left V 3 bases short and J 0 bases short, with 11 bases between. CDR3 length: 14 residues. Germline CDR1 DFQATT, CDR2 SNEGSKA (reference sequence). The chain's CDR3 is CSASQPGPNYGYTF. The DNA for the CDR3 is TGCAGTGCTAGCCAACCGGGACCTAACTATGGCTACACCTTC.

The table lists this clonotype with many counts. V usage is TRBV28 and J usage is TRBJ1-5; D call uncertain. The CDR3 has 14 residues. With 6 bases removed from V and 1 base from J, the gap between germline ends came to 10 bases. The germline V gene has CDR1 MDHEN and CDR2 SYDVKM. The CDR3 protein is CASSWEVSNQPQHF. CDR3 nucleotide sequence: TGTGCCAGCAGCTGGGAGGTAAGCAATCAGCCCCAGCATTTT. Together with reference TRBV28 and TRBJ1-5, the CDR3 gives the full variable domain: DVKVTQSSRYLVKRTGEKVFLECVQDMDHENMFWYRQDPGLGLRLIYFSYDVKMKEKGDIPEGYSVSREKKERFSLILESASTNQTSMYLCASSWEVSNQPQHFGDGTRLSIL.

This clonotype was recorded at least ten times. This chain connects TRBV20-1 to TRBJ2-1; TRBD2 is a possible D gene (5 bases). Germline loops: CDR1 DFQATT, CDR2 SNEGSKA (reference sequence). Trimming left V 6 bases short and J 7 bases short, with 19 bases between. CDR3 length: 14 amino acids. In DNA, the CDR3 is TGCAGTGCCCCAAGCTGGCTAGCAGGAAATGAGCAGTTCTTC. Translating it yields CSAPSWLAGNEQFF.

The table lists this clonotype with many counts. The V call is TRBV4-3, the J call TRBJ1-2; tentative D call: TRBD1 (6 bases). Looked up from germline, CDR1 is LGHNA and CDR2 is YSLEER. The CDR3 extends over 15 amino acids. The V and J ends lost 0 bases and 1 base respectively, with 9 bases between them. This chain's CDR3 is CASSQEDRLNYGYTF. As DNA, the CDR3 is TGCGCCAGCAGCCAAGAAGACAGGCTTAACTATGGCTACACCTTC.

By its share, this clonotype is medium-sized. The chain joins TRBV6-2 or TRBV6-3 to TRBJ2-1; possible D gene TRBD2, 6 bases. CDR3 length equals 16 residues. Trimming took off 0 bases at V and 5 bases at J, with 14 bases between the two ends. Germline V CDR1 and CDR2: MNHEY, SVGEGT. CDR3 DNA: TGTGCCAGCAGTTACTCTCCCCGGGACTCACACAATGAGCAGTTCTTC. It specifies CASSYSPRDSHNEQFF.

CDR3 nucleotide sequence: TGCAGTGCTAGGCCCAGGAGCACAGATACGCAGTATTTT. Its translation: CSARPRSTDTQYF. The chain uses TRBV20-1 and TRBJ2-3; D is unclear. Trimming cost V 3 bases and J 0 bases, with 7 bases left between them. The germline CDR1 and CDR2 sequences are DFQATT and SNEGSKA (reference sequence). The CDR3 loop spans 13 amino acids.

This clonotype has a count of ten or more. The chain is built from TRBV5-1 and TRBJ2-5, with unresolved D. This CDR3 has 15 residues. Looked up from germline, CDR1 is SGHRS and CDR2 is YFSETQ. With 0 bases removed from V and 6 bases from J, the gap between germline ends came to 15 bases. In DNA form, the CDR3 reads TGCGCCAGCAGCTTGGACGAAACGGCAGGACAGACCCAGTACTTC. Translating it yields CASSLDETAGQTQYF.